These 2 T cell receptor beta chains were all obtained from the same sample, sequenced in a study of PD-1 blockade in classical Hodgkin lymphoma. Here immunoSEQ multiplex PCR was the method, and the copy in TCRdb shows in-frame clones only, minus some. The sample lists approximately 79,000 clones; about 90% were seen once. All patients experienced relapse after autologous stem cell transplantation, and brentuximab vedotin exposure was variable. The specimen was peripheral blood mononuclear cells (PBMCs), collected before the second cycle of nivolumab. These TCRs come from a human donor with classical Hodgkin lymphoma.

This clone occurred a few times. J is TRBJ1-1 and V is TRBV2; D not certain. The germline gives CDR1 SNHLY, CDR2 FYNNEI. The V gene lost 6 bases and the J gene lost 1 base, with 12 bases spanning the gap. The CDR3 consists of 14 residues. The CDR3 is CASSAAGANTEAFF. The CDR3 DNA reads TGTGCCAGCAGCGCGGCAGGAGCGAACACTGAAGCTTTCTTT.

This sequence joins TRBV2 and TRBJ2-3; D gene uncertain. This CDR3 is 12 amino acids long. V dropped 7 bases and J dropped 2 bases, with 7 bases sitting between them. The germline CDR1 and CDR2 sequences are SNHLY and FYNNEI. This chain's CDR3 is CASTGDTDTQYF. Written as DNA, the CDR3 is TGTGCCAGCACCGGAGACACAGATACGCAGTATTTT.